This T cell receptor (beta chain) was profiled in a study of cytomegalovirus exposure and HLA in healthy donors. Study-level findings and limits: The authors later linked a missense DCLRE1C variant to TCR beta V- and J-gene trimming. Earlier analysis found most TCR beta V segments productive about 87% or about 30% of the time.

Note on this clone: Its specificity is unknown.

PCR involved 60 Vbeta and 13 Jbeta primers. The data were produced by immunoSEQ multiplex PCR, yet TCRdb's version contains in-frame clones alone and is incomplete. The sample includes roughly 240,000 clones, 70% to 90% of them seen just once. The CDR3 length is 15 residues. J gave up 6 bases and V 4 bases, and 9 bases lay outside the gene matches. Per germline, CDR1 SGHDT and CDR2 YYEEEE. Material: PBMCs. This sequence originates from a girl aged 2 to 10 in good health and CMV-seronegative. The V gene is TRBV5-6, the J gene TRBJ1-4; the match to TRBD1 covers 7 bases. The chain's CDR3 is CASSELQGFDEKLFF. DNA for the CDR3: TGTGCCAGCAGCGAGCTACAGGGGTTCGATGAAAAACTGTTTTTT.